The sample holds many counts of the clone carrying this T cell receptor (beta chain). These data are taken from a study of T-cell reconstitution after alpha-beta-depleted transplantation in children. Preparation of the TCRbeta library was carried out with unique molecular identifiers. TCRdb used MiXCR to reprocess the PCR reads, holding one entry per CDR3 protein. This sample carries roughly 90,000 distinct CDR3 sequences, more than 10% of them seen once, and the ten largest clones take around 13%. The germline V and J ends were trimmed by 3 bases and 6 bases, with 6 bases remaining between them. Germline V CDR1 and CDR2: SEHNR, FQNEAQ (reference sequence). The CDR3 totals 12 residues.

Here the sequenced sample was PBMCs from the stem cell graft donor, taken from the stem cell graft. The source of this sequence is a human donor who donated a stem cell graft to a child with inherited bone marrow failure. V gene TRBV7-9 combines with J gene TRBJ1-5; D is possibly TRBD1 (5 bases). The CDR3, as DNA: TGTGCCAGCAGCTTGGGGACTCAGCCCCAGCATTTT. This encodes CASSLGTQPQHF.